This record looks at one TCR beta chain sequence and its context. Its recognized antigen is unknown. No quality values exist for individual bases; no much larger clone is one base distant. This entry is derived from a study of T cells in tumors and immune-related adverse events (dated by TCRdb to the early 2020s). The immunoSEQ assay was used to amplify and sequence the TCR beta locus, producing bulk TCR Vbeta CDR3 data. As for the original processing: CDR3s were excluded if they were non-productive, were shorter than 7 amino acids, or did not start with C or end with F/W. Analysis was restricted to specimens with at least 1000 reads, and each clonotype was defined at the amino acid level. Clonality was computed as 1 minus Pielou's evenness. To equalize library sizes, abundance-weighted random subsampling with replacement was performed and repeated 100 times so that 95% confidence intervals could be reported. Repertoire overlap was quantified using the Morisita overlap index, and the top 40 clones per specimen were examined for overlap with the irAE. Imported from immuneACCESS, the table was reduced by TCRdb to in-frame sequences with V and J called. These copies leave out some clones; in studies compared against another copy, an unresolved V gene accounts for under half, and the cause of the remainder is not known. The D gene and trimming were derived from the DNA, and the V and J assignments and clone size from that table. This sample has approximately 8,100 clones in its table, and 94% of those were observed once. Of the sample, approximately 2.2% is held by the ten largest clones.

V gives up 5 bases and J gives up 0 bases, and the segment between their germline ends measures 14 bases. CDR1 SGHVS and CDR2 FNYEAQ were looked up in the germline V gene. There are 16 amino acids in the CDR3, from cysteine to phenylalanine inclusive. Only the CDR3 DNA is retained, 48 bases long and in frame from the first base. What this sample's treatment or condition label stands for: nivolumab (PD-1 blockade) given before sampling. The DNeasy Blood and Tissue Kit was used to extract DNA from formalin-fixed paraffin-embedded specimens. The V and J genes are TRBV7-6 and TRBJ1-3; the D gene is not confidently resolved. The source of this sequence is a female donor with metastatic renal cell carcinoma. The sample was lymph node tissue, taken from a patient treated with anti-PD-1 therapy. In nucleotides, the sequence is TGTGCCAGCAGCCCCGCCCGGAAAAGCTCTGGAAACACCATATATTTT. Its coded protein is CASSPARKSSGNTIYF.